The TCR beta chain described here comes from a study of OX40 agonist ivuxolimab in advanced cancers. Clones were read by immunoSEQ multiplex PCR, and TCRdb kept only the in-frame ones, dropping some. The data contain about 88,000 clones, around nine tenths of them seen just once; the ten biggest clones take up 1.5% to 2%. The ends were cut back, 5 bases at V and 7 bases at J, with 17 bases in the middle. Germline V gene sequence: CDR1 SGHAT, CDR2 FQNNGV. This CDR3 contains 15 residues. This TCR was sampled from an adult with an advanced solid tumor such as melanoma, head and neck, liver or kidney cancer. V gene TRBV11-2 combines with J gene TRBJ2-2, with D tentatively TRBD1 or TRBD2 (5 bases each). The sequenced sample was CD4+ or CD8+ T cells sorted from blood, obtained in a trial of the OX40 agonist ivuxolimab. CDR3: CASSIEGRAGGELFF. The DNA for the CDR3 is TGTGCCAGCAGCATCGAGGGCAGGGCCGGCGGGGAGCTGTTTTTT.